The 28 T cell receptor beta chains below were found in one sample sequenced in a study of blood T cells in healthy people across ages. Primers used in a second PCR of about 7 to 12 cycles were a sample-barcoded 5' primer and a J-beta primer mix. TCRdb processed the 5' RACE reads anew with MiXCR; each CDR3 protein has one entry. The sample holds 1,500,000 or so distinct CDR3 sequences, approximately 39% seen once. Sample: blood. All receptors come from a woman younger than 35 in good health.

This clonotype has at least ten counts. The chain carries TRBV2 and TRBJ2-1; a weak D match, TRBD2 (6 bases). V gave up 5 bases and J gave up 7 bases, with 18 bases separating them. CDR3 size: 15 residues. Germline V lookup: CDR1 SNHLY, CDR2 FYNNEI. CDR3 protein: CASSPPGLGRNEQFF. CDR3 bases: TGTGCCAGCAGTCCACCGGGACTTGGCCGAAATGAGCAGTTCTTC.

The rearrangement joins TRBV6-2 or TRBV6-3 to TRBJ2-5, with 9 bases identical to TRBD2. CDR1 is MNHEY and CDR2 is SVGEGT in the germline V gene. The V gene end was trimmed by 4 bases and the J gene end by 4 bases; junction bases not matched to a gene: 7. The CDR3 sequence is 15 residues long. The CDR3 region is CASSSVAGVVETQYF. The CDR3 DNA sequence: TGTGCCAGCAGTTCGGTAGCGGGAGTTGTAGAGACCCAGTACTTC.

The chain links TRBV7-3 to TRBJ2-3; D unresolved. V dropped 5 bases and J dropped 1 base, with 10 bases sitting between them. The CDR3 loop spans 14 amino acids. The germline gives CDR1 SGHTA, CDR2 FQGTGA. CDR3 sequence: CASSQRSRTDTQYF. The CDR3 DNA follows: TGTGCCAGCAGCCAACGCAGCCGCACAGATACGCAGTATTTT.

This chain joins TRBV4-3 and TRBJ1-2; no reliable D call. Germline V lookup: CDR1 LGHNA, CDR2 YSLEER. Trimming stripped 4 bases from V and 4 bases from J, with 10 bases between. The CDR3 covers 13 residues. This chain's CDR3 is CASSPKTGYGYTF. CDR3 coding DNA: TGCGCCAGCAGCCCTAAGACGGGCTATGGCTACACCTTC.

This clonotype showed up just a few times. The chain is built from TRBV15 and TRBJ1-2; 7 nucleotides match TRBD1. V lost 4 bases to trimming and J lost 4 bases; unmatched junction nucleotides: 3. The CDR3 consists of 13 residues. CDR1 and CDR2 from the germline V gene are LNHNV and YYDKDF (reference sequence). The CDR3 loop reads CATSKDRIYGYTF. The CDR3 nucleotides are TGTGCCACCAGCAAGGACAGGATCTATGGCTACACCTTC. Full variable domain (remainder filled in from reference TRBV15 and TRBJ1-2): DAMVIQNPRYQVTQFGKPVTLSCSQTLNHNVMYWYQQKSSQAPKLLFHYYDKDFNNEADTPDNFQSRRPNTSFCFLDIRSPGLGDTAMYLCATSKDRIYGYTFGSGTRLTVV.

The genes are TRBV20-1 and TRBJ1-5; a weak D match, TRBD1 (6 bases). The germline V gene has CDR1 DFQATT and CDR2 SNEGSKA (reference sequence). CDR3 size: 15 residues. V was cut by 3 bases and J by 0 bases, with 12 bases left in between. CDR3 in amino acids: CSARLTGYSNQPQHF. CDR3 bases: TGCAGTGCTAGGTTGACAGGATATAGCAATCAGCCCCAGCATTTT.

In this sample, this clonotype turned up a few times. The junction does not match germline at one end; this may be a read error. This rearrangement joins TRBV29-1 to TRBJ2-3; no definite D call. Germline V gene lookup returns CDR1 SQVTM and CDR2 ANQGSEA. The length of the CDR3 is 13 residues. The CDR3 nucleotides are TGCAGCGTTGAAGTGGGGTACCCAGATACGCGGTATTTT. Translating gives CSVEVGYPDTRYF.

The rearrangement uses TRBV7-6 and TRBJ1-1, with D unresolved. The CDR3 spans 15 residues. The germline V and J ends were trimmed by 5 bases and 3 bases, with 16 bases remaining between them. CDR1 SGHVS and CDR2 FNYEAQ come from the germline V gene. The CDR3 DNA follows: TGTGCCAGCAGCCCCGGCGGGTGGTCCTACACTGAAGCTTTCTTT. Translating it yields CASSPGGWSYTEAFF.

CDR3 residues: CAGTALGTDTQYF. DNA of the CDR3: TGTGCCGGCACGGCGCTCGGCACAGATACGCAGTATTTT. The chain is built from TRBV27 and TRBJ2-3; D is ambiguous. Deletions cut 11 bases from V and 1 base from J, with 13 bases between. CDR1 MNHEY and CDR2 SMNVEV come from the germline V gene (reference sequence). The CDR3 consists of 13 residues.

This clonotype turned up a few times. The chain combines TRBV6-5 with TRBJ1-2; D gene uncertain. With 10 bases removed from V and 4 bases from J, the gap between germline ends came to 13 bases. This CDR3 region has 12 residues. Germline V lookup: CDR1 MNHEY, CDR2 SVGAGI. This CDR3 reads CATYSGRYGYTF. CDR3 DNA sequence: TGTGCCACCTACTCAGGCCGCTATGGCTACACCTTC.

This clonotype appeared a single time. The chain combines TRBV20-1 with TRBJ1-2; 8 positions agree with TRBD1. The trim removed 1 base at V and 8 bases at J, leaving 3 bases unmatched. This CDR3 is built from 12 residues. The germline CDR1 and CDR2 sequences are DFQATT and SNEGSKA (reference sequence). CDR3 bases: TGCAGTGCTAGAGCACAGGGGGAGGGCTACACCTTC. Protein sequence: CSARAQGEGYTF.

V and J are TRBV7-2 and TRBJ2-2; 10 nucleotides line up with TRBD2. With V trimmed by 5 bases and J by 7 bases, 10 bases remained unmatched. The length of the CDR3 is 16 residues. Germline V CDR1 and CDR2: SGHTA, FQGNSA. CDR3 protein: CASSKAGGPSGGELFF. The CDR3 nucleotides read TGTGCCAGCAGCAAAGCGGGGGGGCCGTCGGGCGGGGAGCTGTTTTTT.

A few counts support this clonotype. The chain recombines TRBV10-1 with TRBJ2-7; D is unclear. The CDR3 extends over 12 amino acids. Trimming stripped 3 bases from V and 5 bases from J, with 8 bases between. Germline CDR1 is WNHNN and CDR2 is SYGVQD (reference sequence). The CDR3 DNA sequence: TGCGCCAGCAGTGAAGGTATCAACGAGCAGTACTTC. Translating it yields CASSEGINEQYF.

Note on this clonotype: The junction and the germline gene differ at one end; a read error may be behind it. The gene calls are TRBV20-1 and TRBJ2-1, with TRBD2 identical over 8 bases. The CDR3 consists of 14 residues. Germline assignment: CDR1 DFQATT and CDR2 SNEGSKA (reference sequence). CDR3 in DNA: TGCAGTGCTATGAGCGGGAGATGGGACAATGTGCAGTTCTTC. Encoded protein: CSAMSGRWDNVQFF.

Remarks on this clonotype: Relative to the germline gene, one junction end is altered; a read error may explain this. The genes are TRBV9 and TRBJ1-2; 8 bases are a match to TRBD1. Per germline, CDR1 SGDLS and CDR2 YYNGEE. The CDR3 contains 15 residues. The CDR3: CASSVGQGTNYGYTF. The CDR3 bases are TGTGCCAGTAGCGTCGGACAGGGCACCAACTATGGCTACACCTTC.

V is TRBV20-1 and J is TRBJ2-5, with D tentatively TRBD2 (6 bases). Matching the DNA end better, TRBJ2-7 makes the J call doubtful. The CDR3 totals 15 residues. CDR1 and CDR2 (germline): DFQATT, SNEGSKA (reference sequence). The CDR3 region is CSASAGNLRSGEQYF. In DNA, the CDR3 is TGCAGTGCTAGTGCGGGAAATCTCCGATCTGGCGAGCAGTACTTC.

The chain links TRBV20-1 to TRBJ2-5; no clear D. Trimming took off 0 bases at V and 8 bases at J, with 13 bases between the two ends. Germline lookup yields CDR1 DFQATT and CDR2 SNEGSKA (reference sequence). The CDR3 has 13 residues. The CDR3: CSAREGSMSTQYF. The CDR3 nucleotides read TGCAGTGCTAGAGAGGGTTCGATGTCAACCCAGTACTTC.

This clonotype was observed a handful of times. V gene TRBV6-2 or TRBV6-3 combines with J gene TRBJ2-4; D might be TRBD1 (5 bases). The DNA end is a closer match to TRBJ2-7, so the J assignment may be wrong. Germline loops: CDR1 MNHEY, CDR2 SVGEGT. The CDR3 is made up of 13 amino acids. The CDR3 sequence is CASSVQSRGEQYF. The CDR3 bases are TGTGCCAGCAGTGTCCAGTCTAGGGGCGAGCAGTACTTC.

This clonotype was detected only a few times. The chain has TRBV20-1 and TRBJ1-1; D not resolved. Germline CDR1 DFQATT, CDR2 SNEGSKA (reference sequence). Trimming took 5 bases from V and 1 from J, leaving 11 bases between them. This CDR3 is built from 13 residues. The CDR3 spells CSAPSRTNTEAFF. In DNA, the CDR3 is TGCAGTGCTCCCAGCCGGACGAACACTGAAGCTTTCTTT.

In this sample, this clonotype turned up a few times. This rearrangement joins TRBV6-5 to TRBJ1-2, with D perhaps matching TRBD1 (5 bases). Germline V lookup: CDR1 MNHEY, CDR2 SVGAGI. The V gene lost 7 bases and the J gene lost 4 bases, with 16 bases spanning the gap. The CDR3 loop spans 14 amino acids. The CDR3 protein is CASTRPGVGYGYTF. CDR3 coding DNA: TGTGCCAGCACCCGACCGGGGGTCGGCTATGGCTACACCTTC.

This clonotype was seen only a few times. The V and J genes are TRBV7-2 and TRBJ2-3; 7 nucleotides match TRBD2. The CDR3 spans 16 residues. In germline, CDR1 is SGHTA, CDR2 FQGNSA. Trimming took 0 bases from V and 10 from J; bases not matched to a gene: 13. The CDR3 sequence is CASSLAASGVRVAQYF. CDR3 nucleotide sequence: TGTGCCAGCAGCTTAGCGGCTAGCGGTGTTAGAGTGGCGCAGTATTTT.

The chain recombines TRBV11-2 with TRBJ2-7; 7 positions agree with TRBD2. Losses at the gene ends were 0 bases for V and 6 bases for J; bases not matched to a gene: 11. The CDR3 has 16 residues. Germline lookup yields CDR1 SGHAT and CDR2 FQNNGV. The CDR3 protein is CASSLDPTPSGGEQYF. The CDR3 coding sequence is TGTGCCAGCAGCTTAGATCCGACACCATCGGGGGGCGAGCAGTACTTC.

V gene TRBV15 combines with J gene TRBJ1-6; weak D call: TRBD1 (5 bases). V lost 7 bases, J lost 9 bases, and 16 bases lay in between. CDR3 length: 14 amino acids. CDR1 and CDR2 (germline): LNHNV, YYDKDF (reference sequence). This CDR3 reads CATKIAGLGSPLHF. CDR3 coding DNA: TGTGCCACCAAAATCGCAGGGCTCGGTTCACCCCTCCACTTT.

The rearrangement uses TRBV20-1 and TRBJ2-1, with 10 bases lining up with TRBD2. The germline CDR1 and CDR2 sequences are DFQATT and SNEGSKA (reference sequence). V lost 6 bases and J lost 7; bases outside the gene matches: 9. This CDR3 has 14 amino acids. The CDR3 nucleotides read TGCAGTGCAGTCCCGGGACTAGCGAGGAATGAGCAGTTCTTC. Encoded protein: CSAVPGLARNEQFF.

The chain carries TRBV6-5 and TRBJ2-5; 7 bases match TRBD2. After removal of 6 bases from V and 5 bases from J, the junction contained 15 bases not matched to a gene. Germline CDR1 is MNHEY and CDR2 is SVGAGI. CDR3 length: 16 residues. The CDR3 DNA reads as TGTGCCAGCAGGGATATGACTAGAGGGGAGGGGGAGACCCAGTACTTC. Its translation is CASRDMTRGEGETQYF.

This clonotype was counted a few times. Written as DNA, the CDR3 is TGCGCCAGCAGCCAAGATCGCGGCTTTACCCGGGACGAGCAGTACTTC. This translates into CASSQDRGFTRDEQYF. The rearrangement joins TRBV4-1 to TRBJ2-7; D unclear. The CDR3 is 16 amino acids. CDR1 is MGHRA and CDR2 is YSYEKL in the germline V gene. V was clipped by 0 bases and J by 5 bases, with 17 bases between them.

This clonotype has a handful of counts. V usage is TRBV24-1 and J usage is TRBJ2-6; 8 bases are a match to TRBD1. CDR3 size: 15 residues. Germline lookup yields CDR1 KGHDR and CDR2 SFDVKD. V shed 7 bases, J shed 4 bases, and the junction held 5 bases outside the gene matches. CDR3 amino acids: CATSSGGSGANVLTF. The CDR3 coding sequence is TGTGCCACCAGCTCAGGGGGCTCGGGGGCCAACGTCCTGACTTTC.

The sample holds a few counts of this clonotype. The chain carries TRBV15 and TRBJ2-7; D is unclear. The V and J ends lost 5 bases and 6 bases respectively, with 14 bases between them. Germline V gene data show CDR1 as LNHNV and CDR2 as YYDKDF (reference sequence). CDR3 length: 13 amino acids. In nucleotides, the CDR3 is TGTGCCACCAGCTTCCGGGCCGACCCCGAGCAGTACTTC. It translates to CATSFRADPEQYF.